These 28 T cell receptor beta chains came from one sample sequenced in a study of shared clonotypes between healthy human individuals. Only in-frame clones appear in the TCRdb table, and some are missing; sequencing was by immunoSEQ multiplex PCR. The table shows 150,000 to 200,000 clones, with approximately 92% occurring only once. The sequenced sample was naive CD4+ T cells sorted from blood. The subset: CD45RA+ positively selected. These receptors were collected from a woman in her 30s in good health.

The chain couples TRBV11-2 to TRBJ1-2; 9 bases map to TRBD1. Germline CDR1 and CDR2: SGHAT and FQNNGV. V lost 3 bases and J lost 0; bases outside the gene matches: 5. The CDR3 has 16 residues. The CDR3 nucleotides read TGTGCCAGCAGCTTCAGGGACAGGGTGGCTAACTATGGCTACACCTTC. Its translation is CASSFRDRVANYGYTF.

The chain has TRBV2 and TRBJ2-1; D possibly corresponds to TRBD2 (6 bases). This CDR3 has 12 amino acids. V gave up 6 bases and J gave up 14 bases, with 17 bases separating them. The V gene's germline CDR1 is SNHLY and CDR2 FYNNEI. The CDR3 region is CASSGGPPSEFF. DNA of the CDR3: TGTGCCAGCAGCGGGGGACCGCCGAGCGAGTTCTTC.

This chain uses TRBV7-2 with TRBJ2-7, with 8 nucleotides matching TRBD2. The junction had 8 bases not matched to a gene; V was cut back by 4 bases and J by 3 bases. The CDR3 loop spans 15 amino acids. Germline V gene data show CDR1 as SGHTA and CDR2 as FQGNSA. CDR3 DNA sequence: TGTGCCAGCAGCTGGTCCCCAGCGGGAGACTACGAGCAGTACTTC. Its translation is CASSWSPAGDYEQYF.

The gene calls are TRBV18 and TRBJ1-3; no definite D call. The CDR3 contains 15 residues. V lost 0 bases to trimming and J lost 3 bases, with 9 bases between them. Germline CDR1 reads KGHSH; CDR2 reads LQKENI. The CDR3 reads CASSPPGAGGNTIYF. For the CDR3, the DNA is TGTGCCAGCTCACCACCGGGAGCTGGTGGAAACACCATATATTTT.

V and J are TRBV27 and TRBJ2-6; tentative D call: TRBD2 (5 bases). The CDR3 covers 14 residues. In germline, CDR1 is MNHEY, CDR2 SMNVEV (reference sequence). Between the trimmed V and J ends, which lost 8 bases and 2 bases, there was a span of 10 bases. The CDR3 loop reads CASRRGTGANVLTF. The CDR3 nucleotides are TGTGCCAGCCGCCGGGGAACTGGGGCCAACGTCCTGACTTTC.

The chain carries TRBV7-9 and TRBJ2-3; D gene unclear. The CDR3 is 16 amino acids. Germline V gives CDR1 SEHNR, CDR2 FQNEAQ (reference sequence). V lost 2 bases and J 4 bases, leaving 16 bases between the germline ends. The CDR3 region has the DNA TGTGCCAGCAGCTTATTTGGTCGGCTAGATGCAGATACGCAGTATTTT. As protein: CASSLFGRLDADTQYF. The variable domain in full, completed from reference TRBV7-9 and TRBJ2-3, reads DTGVSQNPRHKITKRGQNVTFRCDPISEHNRLYWYRQTLGQGPEFLTYFQNEAQLEKSRLLSDRFSAERPKGSFSTLEIQRTEQGDSAMYLCASSLFGRLDADTQYFGPGTRLTVL.

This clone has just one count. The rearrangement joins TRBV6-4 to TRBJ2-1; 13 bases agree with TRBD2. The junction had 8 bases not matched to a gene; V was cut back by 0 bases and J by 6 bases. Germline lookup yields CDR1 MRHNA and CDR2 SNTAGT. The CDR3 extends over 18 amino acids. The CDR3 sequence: CASSDSGLAGARGNEQFF. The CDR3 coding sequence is TGTGCCAGCAGTGACTCCGGACTAGCGGGAGCGCGGGGCAATGAGCAGTTCTTC.

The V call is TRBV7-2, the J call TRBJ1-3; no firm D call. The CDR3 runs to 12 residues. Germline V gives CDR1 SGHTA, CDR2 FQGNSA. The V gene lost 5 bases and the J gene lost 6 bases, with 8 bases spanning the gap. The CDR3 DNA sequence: TGTGCCAGCAGCCTCCAGTCAAACACCATATATTTT. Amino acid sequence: CASSLQSNTIYF.

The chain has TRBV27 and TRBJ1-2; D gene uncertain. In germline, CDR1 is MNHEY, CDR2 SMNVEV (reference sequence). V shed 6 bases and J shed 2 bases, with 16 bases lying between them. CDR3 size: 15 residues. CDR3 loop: CASSEYNRPNYGYTF. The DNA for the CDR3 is TGTGCCAGCAGCGAGTACAATCGGCCCAACTATGGCTACACCTTC.

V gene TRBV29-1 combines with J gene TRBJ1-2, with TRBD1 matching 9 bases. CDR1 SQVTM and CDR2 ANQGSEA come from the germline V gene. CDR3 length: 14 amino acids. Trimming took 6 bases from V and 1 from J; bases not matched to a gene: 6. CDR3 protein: CSVPGGQGNYGYTF. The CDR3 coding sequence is TGCAGCGTCCCGGGGGGACAGGGTAACTATGGCTACACCTTC.

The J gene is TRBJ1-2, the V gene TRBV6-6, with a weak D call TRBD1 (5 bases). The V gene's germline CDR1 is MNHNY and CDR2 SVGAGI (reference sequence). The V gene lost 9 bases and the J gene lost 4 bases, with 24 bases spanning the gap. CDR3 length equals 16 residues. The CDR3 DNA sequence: TGTGCCAGTCGATTTTTTGATGGGGCCGAAACCTATGGCTACACCTTC. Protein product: CASRFFDGAETYGYTF.

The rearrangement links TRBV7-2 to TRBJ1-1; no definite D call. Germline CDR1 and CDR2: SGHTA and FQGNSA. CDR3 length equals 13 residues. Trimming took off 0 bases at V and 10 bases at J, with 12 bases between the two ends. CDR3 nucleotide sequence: TGTGCCAGCAGCTTAGCGCTAGCGCCAAGAGCTTTCTTT. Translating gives CASSLALAPRAFF.

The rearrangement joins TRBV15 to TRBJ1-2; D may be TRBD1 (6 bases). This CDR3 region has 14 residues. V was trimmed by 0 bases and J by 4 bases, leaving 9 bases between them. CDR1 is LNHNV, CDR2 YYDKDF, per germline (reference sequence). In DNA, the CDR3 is TGTGCCACCAGCAGAGAACAGGGAGGCTATGGCTACACCTTC. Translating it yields CATSREQGGYGYTF.

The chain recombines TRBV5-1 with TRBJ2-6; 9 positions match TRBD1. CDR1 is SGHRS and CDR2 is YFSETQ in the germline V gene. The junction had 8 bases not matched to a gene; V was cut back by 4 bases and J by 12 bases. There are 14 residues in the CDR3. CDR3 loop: CASSQTGGAGVLTF. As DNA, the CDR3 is TGCGCCAGCAGCCAAACAGGGGGCGCGGGCGTCCTGACTTTC.

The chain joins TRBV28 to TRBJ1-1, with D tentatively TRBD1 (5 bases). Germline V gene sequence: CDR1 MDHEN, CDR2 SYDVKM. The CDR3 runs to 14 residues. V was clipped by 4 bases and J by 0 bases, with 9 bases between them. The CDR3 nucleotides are TGTGCCAGCAGTTCCCAGGGTATGAACACTGAAGCTTTCTTT. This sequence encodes CASSSQGMNTEAFF. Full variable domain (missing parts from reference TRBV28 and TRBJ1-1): DVKVTQSSRYLVKRTGEKVFLECVQDMDHENMFWYRQDPGLGLRLIYFSYDVKMKEKGDIPEGYSVSREKKERFSLILESASTNQTSMYLCASSSQGMNTEAFFGQGTRLTVV.

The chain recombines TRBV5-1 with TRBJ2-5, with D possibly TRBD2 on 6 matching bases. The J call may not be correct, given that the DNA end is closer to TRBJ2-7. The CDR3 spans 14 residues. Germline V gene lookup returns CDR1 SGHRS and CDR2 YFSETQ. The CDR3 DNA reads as TGCGCCAGCAGCCTGGGACTGGGGACCTACGAGCAGTACTTC. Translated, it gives CASSLGLGTYEQYF.

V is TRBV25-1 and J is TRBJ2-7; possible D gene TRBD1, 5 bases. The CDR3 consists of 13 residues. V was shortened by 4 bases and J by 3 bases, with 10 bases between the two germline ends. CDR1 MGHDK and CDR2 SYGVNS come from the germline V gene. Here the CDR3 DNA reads TGTGCCAGCAGTGCAGGGCAAATCTACGAGCAGTACTTC. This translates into CASSAGQIYEQYF.

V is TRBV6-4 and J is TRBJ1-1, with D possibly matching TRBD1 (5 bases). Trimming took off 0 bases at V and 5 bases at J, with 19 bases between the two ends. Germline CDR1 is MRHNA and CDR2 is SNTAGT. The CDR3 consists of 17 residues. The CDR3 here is CASSDSGPRGDGTEAFF. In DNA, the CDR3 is TGTGCCAGCAGTGACTCGGGGCCCCGGGGGGACGGGACTGAAGCTTTCTTT.

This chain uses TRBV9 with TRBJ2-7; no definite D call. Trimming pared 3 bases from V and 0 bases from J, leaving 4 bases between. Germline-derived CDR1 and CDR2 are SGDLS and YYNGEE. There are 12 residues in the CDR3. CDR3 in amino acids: CASSGSSYEQYF. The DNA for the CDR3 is TGTGCCAGCAGCGGCAGCTCCTACGAGCAGTACTTC.

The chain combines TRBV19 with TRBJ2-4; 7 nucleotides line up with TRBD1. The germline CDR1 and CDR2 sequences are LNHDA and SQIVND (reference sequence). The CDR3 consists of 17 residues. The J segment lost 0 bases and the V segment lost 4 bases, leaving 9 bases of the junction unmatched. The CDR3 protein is CASSRSGTDVAKNIQYF. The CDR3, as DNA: TGTGCCAGTAGTAGATCCGGGACAGACGTAGCCAAAAACATTCAGTACTTC.

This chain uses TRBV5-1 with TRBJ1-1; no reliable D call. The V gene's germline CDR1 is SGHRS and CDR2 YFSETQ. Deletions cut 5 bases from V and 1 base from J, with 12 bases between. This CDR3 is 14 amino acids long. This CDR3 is CASRWREGNTEAFF. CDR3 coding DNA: TGCGCCAGCAGGTGGAGGGAGGGGAACACTGAAGCTTTCTTT.

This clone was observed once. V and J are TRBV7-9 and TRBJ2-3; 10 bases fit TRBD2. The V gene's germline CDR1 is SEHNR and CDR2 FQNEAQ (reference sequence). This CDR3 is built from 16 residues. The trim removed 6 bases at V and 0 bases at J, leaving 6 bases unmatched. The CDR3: CASRLGTSVSTDTQYF. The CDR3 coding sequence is TGTGCCAGCAGACTTGGGACTAGCGTCAGCACAGATACGCAGTATTTT. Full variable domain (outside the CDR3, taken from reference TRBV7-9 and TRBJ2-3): DTGVSQNPRHKITKRGQNVTFRCDPISEHNRLYWYRQTLGQGPEFLTYFQNEAQLEKSRLLSDRFSAERPKGSFSTLEIQRTEQGDSAMYLCASRLGTSVSTDTQYFGPGTRLTVL.

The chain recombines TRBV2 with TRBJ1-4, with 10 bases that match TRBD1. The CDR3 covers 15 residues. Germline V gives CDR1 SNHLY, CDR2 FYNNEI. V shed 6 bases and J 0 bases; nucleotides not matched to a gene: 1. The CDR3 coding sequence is TGTGCCAGCAGGGGACAGGGGACAACTAATGAAAAACTGTTTTTT. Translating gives CASRGQGTTNEKLFF.

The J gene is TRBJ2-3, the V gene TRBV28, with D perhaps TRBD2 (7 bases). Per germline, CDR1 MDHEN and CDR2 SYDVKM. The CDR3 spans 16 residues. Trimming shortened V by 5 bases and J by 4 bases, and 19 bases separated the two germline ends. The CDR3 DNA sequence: TGTGCCAGCAGTGTTCTAGCGGAGGGGGGTCCAGATACGCAGTATTTT. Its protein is CASSVLAEGGPDTQYF.

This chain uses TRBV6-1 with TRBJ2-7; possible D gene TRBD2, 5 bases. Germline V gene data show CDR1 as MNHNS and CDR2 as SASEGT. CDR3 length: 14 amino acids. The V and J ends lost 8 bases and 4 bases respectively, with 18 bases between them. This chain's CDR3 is CASRGWAGAYEQYF. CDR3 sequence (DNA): TGTGCCAGCCGAGGTTGGGCGGGTGCTTACGAGCAGTACTTC.

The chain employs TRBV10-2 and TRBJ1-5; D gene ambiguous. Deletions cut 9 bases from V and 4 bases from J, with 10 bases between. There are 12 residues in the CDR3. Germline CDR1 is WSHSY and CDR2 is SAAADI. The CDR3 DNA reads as TGCGCCAGTAGCGGAGGGAATCAGCCCCAGCATTTT. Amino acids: CASSGGNQPQHF.

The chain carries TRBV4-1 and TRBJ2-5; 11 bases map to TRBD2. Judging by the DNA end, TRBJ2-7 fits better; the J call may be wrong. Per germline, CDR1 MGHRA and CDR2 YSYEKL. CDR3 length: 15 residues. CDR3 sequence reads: CASSQPTSGNYEQYF. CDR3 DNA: TGCGCCAGCAGCCAACCGACTAGCGGGAACTACGAGCAGTACTTC.

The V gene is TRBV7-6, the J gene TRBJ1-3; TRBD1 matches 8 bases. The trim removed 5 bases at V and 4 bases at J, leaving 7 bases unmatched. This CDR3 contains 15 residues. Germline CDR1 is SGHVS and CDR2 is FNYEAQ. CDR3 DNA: TGTGCCAGCAGCCCTGGGACAGGTCGGGGAAACACCATATATTTT. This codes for CASSPGTGRGNTIYF.